This is a list of T cell receptor beta chains from one sample in a study of T cells in narcolepsy. Only in-frame clones appear in the TCRdb table, and some are missing; sequencing was by immunoSEQ multiplex PCR. The sample holds about 30,000 clones, 65% to 90% seen once. Sequenced: CD45RA- memory CD4+ T cells from PBMCs. The receptors come from a human donor with narcolepsy. Both conserved end residues are part of each CDR3. Each record gives: clone size, D gene, V gene, J gene, CDR3 protein, CDR3 DNA. The D gene is left open where the match is weak. Size is stated for part of the rows, as once, few or many counts, or as a class when the clone is expanded.

size: -
D: TRBD1
V: TRBV5-8
J: TRBJ1-1
CDR3: CASSLWDRTPNTEAFF
DNA: TGTGCCAGCAGCTTATGGGACAGGACACCGAACACTGAAGCTTTCTTT

size: -
D: -
V: TRBV6-5
J: TRBJ1-5
CDR3: CASRMYNGNQPQHF
DNA: TGTGCCAGCAGGATGTATAATGGGAATCAGCCCCAGCATTTT

size: -
D: -
V: TRBV7-3
J: TRBJ2-2
CDR3: CASSPEGPMTGELFF
DNA: TGTGCCAGCAGCCCAGAGGGACCCATGACCGGGGAGCTGTTTTTT

size: -
D: TRBD1
V: TRBV7-9
J: TRBJ1-1
CDR3: CASSRTGDTEAFF
DNA: TGTGCCAGCAGTCGAACAGGGGACACTGAAGCTTTCTTT

size: -
D: TRBD1
V: TRBV9
J: TRBJ2-7
CDR3: CASSSASGTGFYEQYF
DNA: TGTGCCAGCAGCTCGGCATCCGGGACAGGGTTCTACGAGCAGTACTTC

size: -
D: -
V: TRBV28
J: TRBJ2-7
CDR3: CASSLNRVSSYEQYF
DNA: TGTGCCAGCAGTTTGAACAGGGTGAGCTCCTACGAGCAGTACTTC

size: -
D: -
V: TRBV19
J: TRBJ1-2
CDR3: CASSIDGYSYGYTF
DNA: TGTGCCAGTAGTATAGATGGTTACAGCTATGGCTACACCTTC

size: once
D: -
V: TRBV6-5
J: TRBJ2-7
CDR3: CASSESDSWREQYF
DNA: TGTGCCAGCAGTGAGTCGGACAGTTGGCGCGAGCAGTACTTC

size: -
D: -
V: TRBV9
J: TRBJ2-3
CDR3: CASGALSGTDTQYF
DNA: TGTGCCAGTGGAGCGTTGAGTGGCACAGATACGCAGTATTTT

size: once
D: -
V: TRBV6-5
J: TRBJ2-3
CDR3: CASKSFGTDTQYF
DNA: TGTGCCAGCAAGAGTTTCGGCACAGATACGCAGTATTTT

size: -
D: -
V: TRBV2
J: TRBJ1-2
CDR3: CASSVDSYNYGYTF
DNA: TGTGCCAGCAGTGTCGACAGCTATAACTATGGCTACACCTTC

size: -
D: -
V: TRBV6-6
J: TRBJ1-1
CDR3: CASSYSLALEAFF
DNA: TGTGCCAGCAGTTACTCGCTAGCTCTTGAAGCTTTCTTT

size: -
D: TRBD2
V: TRBV29-1
J: TRBJ2-1
CDR3: CSVPFSGSINEQFF
DNA: TGCAGCGTCCCATTTAGCGGGAGTATAAATGAGCAGTTCTTC

size: -
D: -
V: TRBV6-5
J: TRBJ2-3
CDR3: CASSYASSGTDTQYF
DNA: TGTGCCAGCAGTTACGCTTCTAGCGGCACAGATACGCAGTATTTT

size: -
D: TRBD2
V: TRBV29-1
J: TRBJ2-3
CDR3: CSAKRGGTDTQYF
DNA: TGCAGCGCAAAGCGGGGGGGCACAGATACGCAGTATTTT

size: -
D: -
V: TRBV9
J: TRBJ2-1
CDR3: CASSRGPYNEQFF
DNA: TGTGCCAGCTCACGGGGGCCCTACAATGAGCAGTTCTTC

size: -
D: -
V: TRBV19
J: TRBJ1-2
CDR3: CAVKVDYGYTF
DNA: TGTGCCGTGAAGGTAGACTATGGCTACACCTTC

size: -
D: -
V: TRBV11-3
J: TRBJ2-2
CDR3: CASSLRASGELFF
DNA: TGTGCCAGCAGCTTGAGGGCCTCCGGGGAGCTGTTTTTT

size: -
D: TRBD1
V: TRBV5-4
J: TRBJ1-4
CDR3: CASSLRGQGAVGEKLFF
DNA: TGTGCCAGCAGCTTGAGGGGACAGGGGGCCGTAGGCGAAAAACTGTTTTTT

size: -
D: -
V: TRBV9
J: TRBJ1-1
CDR3: CASSVGSTPTEAFF
DNA: TGTGCCAGCAGCGTAGGGTCGACTCCAACTGAAGCTTTCTTT

size: -
D: -
V: TRBV4-1
J: TRBJ1-2
CDR3: CASSQDRVEPNYGYTF
DNA: TGCGCCAGCAGCCAAGACAGGGTAGAGCCTAACTATGGCTACACCTTC

size: -
D: TRBD1
V: TRBV7-8
J: TRBJ1-3
CDR3: CASSLGTGLSGNTIYF
DNA: TGTGCCAGCAGCTTAGGGACAGGGCTATCTGGAAACACCATATATTTT

size: -
D: TRBD1
V: TRBV6-1
J: TRBJ1-5
CDR3: CASRPTGGGNQPQHF
DNA: TGTGCCAGCAGACCGACAGGGGGCGGAAATCAGCCCCAGCATTTT

size: -
D: -
V: TRBV5-6
J: TRBJ2-2
CDR3: CASSFSPRGFGELFF
DNA: TGTGCCAGCAGCTTTTCCCCCCGGGGGTTCGGGGAGCTGTTTTTT

size: -
D: -
V: TRBV5-1
J: TRBJ2-3
CDR3: CASSSPDTDTQYF
DNA: TGCGCCAGCAGCTCCCCCGACACAGATACGCAGTATTTT

size: -
D: TRBD2
V: TRBV18
J: TRBJ2-1
CDR3: CASSPVELAGTSLGGQFF
DNA: TGTGCCAGCTCACCGGTGGAGCTAGCGGGCACTAGCCTGGGGGGGCAGTTCTTC

size: -
D: TRBD2
V: TRBV2
J: TRBJ2-1
CDR3: CASSAGLAGGLSEQFF
DNA: TGTGCCAGCAGCGCCGGACTAGCGGGGGGCCTGTCGGAGCAGTTCTTC

size: -
D: TRBD1
V: TRBV9
J: TRBJ2-4
CDR3: CASSVEGTQQGNAAKNIQYF
DNA: TGTGCCAGCAGCGTAGAGGGGACCCAACAGGGGAATGCGGCCAAAAACATTCAGTACTTC

size: -
D: TRBD2
V: TRBV2
J: TRBJ2-3
CDR3: CASSLTSGVSTDTQYF
DNA: TGTGCCAGCAGCTTGACTAGCGGGGTTAGCACAGATACGCAGTATTTT

size: -
D: -
V: TRBV7-6
J: TRBJ1-4
CDR3: CASSSQEWSEKLFF
DNA: TGTGCCAGCAGCTCGCAGGAATGGAGCGAAAAACTGTTTTTT

size: medium-sized
D: -
V: TRBV14
J: TRBJ2-7
CDR3: CASSQTLVNEQYF
DNA: TGTGCCAGCAGCCAGACCCTCGTCAACGAGCAGTACTTC

size: -
D: -
V: TRBV15
J: TRBJ1-3
CDR3: CATSRAGGGDGNTIYF
DNA: TGTGCCACCAGCAGAGCCGGCGGAGGGGACGGAAACACCATATATTTT

size: -
D: -
V: TRBV7-9
J: TRBJ1-5
CDR3: CASSFGGNSNQPQHF
DNA: TGTGCCAGCAGCTTCGGGGGAAATAGCAATCAGCCCCAGCATTTT

size: -
D: -
V: TRBV19
J: TRBJ2-5
CDR3: CASSFGGETQYF
DNA: TGTGCCAGTAGTTTTGGCGGGGAGACCCAGTACTTC

size: -
D: TRBD2
V: TRBV5-4
J: TRBJ2-5
CDR3: CASSLGLAGGPVETQYF
DNA: TGTGCCAGCAGCCTGGGACTAGCGGGGGGGCCGGTAGAGACCCAGTACTTC

size: few
D: -
V: TRBV6-6
J: TRBJ1-3
CDR3: CASSYSRDTGNTIYF
DNA: TGTGCCAGCAGTTACTCCCGGGACACAGGAAACACCATATATTTT

size: -
D: TRBD1
V: TRBV5-1
J: TRBJ2-4
CDR3: CASSLDGQGANIQYF
DNA: TGCGCCAGCAGCTTGGACGGACAGGGTGCAAACATTCAGTACTTC

size: -
D: TRBD1
V: TRBV7-2
J: TRBJ1-2
CDR3: CASSLGRLRDSSYGYTF
DNA: TGTGCCAGCAGCTTGGGAAGATTAAGGGACAGTAGTTATGGCTACACCTTC

size: -
D: -
V: TRBV10-3
J: TRBJ2-7
CDR3: CAISGTLYEQYF
DNA: TGTGCCATCAGTGGGACACTCTACGAGCAGTACTTC

size: -
D: -
V: TRBV28
J: TRBJ2-7
CDR3: CASSFMVGEQYF
DNA: TGTGCCAGCAGCTTCATGGTCGGCGAGCAGTACTTC

size: -
D: TRBD2
V: TRBV30
J: TRBJ2-7
CDR3: CAWSTLAGTSYEQYF
DNA: TGTGCCTGGAGTACTCTAGCGGGGACCTCCTACGAGCAGTACTTC

size: -
D: TRBD1
V: TRBV9
J: TRBJ1-2
CDR3: CASSGGQGRGYTF
DNA: TGTGCCAGCAGCGGCGGACAGGGAAGAGGCTACACCTTC

size: -
D: TRBD1
V: TRBV30
J: TRBJ1-1
CDR3: CAWTGGVTEAFF
DNA: TGTGCCTGGACAGGGGGCGTCACTGAAGCTTTCTTT

size: -
D: TRBD2
V: TRBV27
J: TRBJ2-3
CDR3: CASSGTSGGARDTQYF
DNA: TGTGCCAGCAGCGGGACTAGCGGGGGGGCGAGAGATACGCAGTATTTT

size: -
D: TRBD2
V: TRBV27
J: TRBJ2-7
CDR3: CASSLLRGGLDEQYF
DNA: TGTGCCAGCAGTTTACTCCGGGGGGGCCTAGACGAGCAGTACTTC

size: once
D: -
V: TRBV2
J: TRBJ1-1
CDR3: CASSVAGRLNAFF
DNA: TGTGCCAGCAGTGTGGCAGGGCGACTAAACGCTTTCTTT

size: -
D: -
V: TRBV19
J: TRBJ1-1
CDR3: CASSAQRGTEAFF
DNA: TGTGCCAGTAGTGCCCAGCGAGGGACTGAAGCTTTCTTT

size: once
D: -
V: TRBV9
J: TRBJ2-3
CDR3: CASAEGDRTDTQYF
DNA: TGTGCCTCCGCAGAGGGGGATCGGACAGATACGCAGTATTTT

size: -
D: -
V: TRBV7-8
J: TRBJ2-1
CDR3: CASSPTDSSDNEQFF
DNA: TGTGCCAGCAGCCCGACCGACTCCTCGGACAATGAGCAGTTCTTC

size: -
D: -
V: TRBV7-6
J: TRBJ2-2
CDR3: CASTQPGVNTGELFF
DNA: TGTGCCAGCACCCAACCGGGGGTGAACACCGGGGAGCTGTTTTTT

size: once
D: TRBD2
V: TRBV9
J: TRBJ2-5
CDR3: CASSLLAGGPRETQYF
DNA: TGTGCCAGCAGCTTATTAGCGGGAGGGCCTCGAGAGACCCAGTACTTC

size: once
D: -
V: TRBV6-5
J: TRBJ2-1
CDR3: CASWTSYNEQFF
DNA: TGTGCCAGTTGGACCTCCTACAATGAGCAGTTCTTC

size: -
D: -
V: TRBV18
J: TRBJ2-1
CDR3: CASSPGKAQSSYNEQFF
DNA: TGTGCCAGCTCACCTGGCAAGGCCCAGAGCTCCTACAATGAGCAGTTCTTC

size: -
D: -
V: TRBV6-5
J: TRBJ1-2
CDR3: CASSSDGAYGYTF
DNA: TGTGCCAGCAGTTCGGACGGAGCCTATGGCTACACCTTC

size: -
D: -
V: TRBV19
J: TRBJ2-7
CDR3: CASRNRDTSYEQYF
DNA: TGTGCCAGTCGAAACCGGGACACCTCCTACGAGCAGTACTTC

size: -
D: -
V: TRBV6-1
J: TRBJ2-1
CDR3: CASSSIADNEQFF
DNA: TGTGCCAGCAGTAGTATAGCGGACAATGAGCAGTTCTTC

size: -
D: -
V: TRBV6-5
J: TRBJ2-7
CDR3: CASSYTRWASYEQYF
DNA: TGTGCCAGCAGTTACACCCGCTGGGCTTCCTACGAGCAGTACTTC

size: -
D: -
V: TRBV19
J: TRBJ1-5
CDR3: CASMGGGFNNQPQHF
DNA: TGTGCCAGTATGGGGGGAGGGTTTAACAATCAGCCCCAGCATTTT

size: -
D: -
V: TRBV6-5
J: TRBJ2-7
CDR3: CASQRPNTYEQYF
DNA: TGTGCCAGTCAGCGACCGAATACCTACGAGCAGTACTTC

size: -
D: TRBD1
V: TRBV19
J: TRBJ1-5
CDR3: CASSTSQGRNQPQHF
DNA: TGTGCCAGTAGTACTTCACAGGGGCGCAATCAGCCCCAGCATTTT